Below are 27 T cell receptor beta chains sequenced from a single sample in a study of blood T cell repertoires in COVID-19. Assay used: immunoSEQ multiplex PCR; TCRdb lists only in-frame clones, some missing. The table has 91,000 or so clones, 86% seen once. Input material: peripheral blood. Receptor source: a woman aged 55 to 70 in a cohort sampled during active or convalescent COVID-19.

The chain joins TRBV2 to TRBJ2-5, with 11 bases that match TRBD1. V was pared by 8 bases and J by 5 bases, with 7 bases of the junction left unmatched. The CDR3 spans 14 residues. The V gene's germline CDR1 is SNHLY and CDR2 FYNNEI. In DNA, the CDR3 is TGTGCCAGCGTAGGGACAGGGGGTTTGGAGACCCAGTACTTC. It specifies CASVGTGGLETQYF. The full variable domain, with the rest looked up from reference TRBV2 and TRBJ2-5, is EPEVTQTPSHQVTQMGQEVILRCVPISNHLYFYWYRQILGQKVEFLVSFYNNEISEKSEIFDDQFSVERPDGSNFTLKIRSTKLEDSAMYFCASVGTGGLETQYFGPGTRLLVL.

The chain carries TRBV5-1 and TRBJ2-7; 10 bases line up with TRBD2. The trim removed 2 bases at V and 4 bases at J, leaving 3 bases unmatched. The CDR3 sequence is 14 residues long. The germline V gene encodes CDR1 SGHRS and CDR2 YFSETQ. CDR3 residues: CASSFSSGGYEQYF. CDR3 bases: TGCGCCAGCAGCTTCTCTAGCGGGGGTTACGAGCAGTACTTC.

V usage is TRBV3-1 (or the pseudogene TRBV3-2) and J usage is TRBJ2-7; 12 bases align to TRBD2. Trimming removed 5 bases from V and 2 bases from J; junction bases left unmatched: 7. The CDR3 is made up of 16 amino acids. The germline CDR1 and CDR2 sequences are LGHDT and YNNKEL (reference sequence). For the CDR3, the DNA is TGTGCCAGCAGCACTCCTAGCGGGAGGGCCCCCTACGAGCAGTACTTC. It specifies CASSTPSGRAPYEQYF.

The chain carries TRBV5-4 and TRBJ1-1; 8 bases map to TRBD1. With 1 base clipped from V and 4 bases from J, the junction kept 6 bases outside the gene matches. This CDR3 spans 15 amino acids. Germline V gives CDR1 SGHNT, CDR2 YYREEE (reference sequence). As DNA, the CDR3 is TGTGCCAGCAGCTTGCAGGGGGCGCAAGGCACTGAAGCTTTCTTT. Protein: CASSLQGAQGTEAFF.

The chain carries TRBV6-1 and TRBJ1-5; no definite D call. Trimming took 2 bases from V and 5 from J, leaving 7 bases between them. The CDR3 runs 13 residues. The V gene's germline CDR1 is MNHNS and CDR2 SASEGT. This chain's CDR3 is CASSENEYQPQHF. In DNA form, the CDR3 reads TGTGCCAGCAGTGAAAATGAGTATCAGCCCCAGCATTTT.

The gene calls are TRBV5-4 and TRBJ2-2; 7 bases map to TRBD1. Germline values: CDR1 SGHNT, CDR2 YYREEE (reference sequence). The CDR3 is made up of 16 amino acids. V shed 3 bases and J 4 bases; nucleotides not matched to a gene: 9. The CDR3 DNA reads TGTGCCAGCAGCTCGTCCCAGGGGGTTGGCACCGGGGAGCTGTTTTTT. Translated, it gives CASSSSQGVGTGELFF. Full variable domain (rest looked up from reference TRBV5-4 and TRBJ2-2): ETGVTQSPTHLIKTRGQQVTLRCSSQSGHNTVSWYQQALGQGPQFIFQYYREEENGRGNFPPRFSGLQFPNYSSELNVNALELDDSALYLCASSSSQGVGTGELFFGEGSRLTVL.

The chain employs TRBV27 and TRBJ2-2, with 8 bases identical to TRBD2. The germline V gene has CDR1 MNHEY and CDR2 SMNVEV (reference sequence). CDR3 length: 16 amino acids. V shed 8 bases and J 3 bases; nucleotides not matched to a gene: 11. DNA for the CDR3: TGTGCCAGCCGAACTAGTCGCGGGAGGTACACCGGGGAGCTGTTTTTT. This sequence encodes CASRTSRGRYTGELFF.

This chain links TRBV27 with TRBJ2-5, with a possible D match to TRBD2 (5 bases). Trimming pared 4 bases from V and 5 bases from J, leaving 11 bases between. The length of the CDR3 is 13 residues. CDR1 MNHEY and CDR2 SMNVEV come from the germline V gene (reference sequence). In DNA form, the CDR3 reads TGTGCCAGCAGTTGGATGACGGGGGAGACCCAGTACTTC. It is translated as CASSWMTGETQYF.

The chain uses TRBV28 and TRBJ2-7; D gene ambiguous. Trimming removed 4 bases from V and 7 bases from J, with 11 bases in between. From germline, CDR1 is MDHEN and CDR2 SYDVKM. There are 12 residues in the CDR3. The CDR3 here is CASSYRRSEQYF. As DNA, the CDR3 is TGTGCCAGCAGTTATAGGCGGAGTGAGCAGTACTTC. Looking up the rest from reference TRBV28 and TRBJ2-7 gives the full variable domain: DVKVTQSSRYLVKRTGEKVFLECVQDMDHENMFWYRQDPGLGLRLIYFSYDVKMKEKGDIPEGYSVSREKKERFSLILESASTNQTSMYLCASSYRRSEQYFGPGTRLTVT.

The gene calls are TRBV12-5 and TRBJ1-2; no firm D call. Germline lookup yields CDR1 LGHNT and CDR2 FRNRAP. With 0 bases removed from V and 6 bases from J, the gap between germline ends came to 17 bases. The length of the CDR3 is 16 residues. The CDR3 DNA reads TGTGCTAGTGGTTTGGTACCCCGTACGTCGCAGGATGGCTACACCTTC. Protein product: CASGLVPRTSQDGYTF.

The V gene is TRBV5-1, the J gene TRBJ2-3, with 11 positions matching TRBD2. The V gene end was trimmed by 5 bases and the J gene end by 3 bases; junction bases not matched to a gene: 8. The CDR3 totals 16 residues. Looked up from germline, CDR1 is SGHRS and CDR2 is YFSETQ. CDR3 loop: CASRWSGTSGTDTQYF. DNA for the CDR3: TGCGCCAGCAGGTGGTCTGGGACTAGCGGTACAGATACGCAGTATTTT.

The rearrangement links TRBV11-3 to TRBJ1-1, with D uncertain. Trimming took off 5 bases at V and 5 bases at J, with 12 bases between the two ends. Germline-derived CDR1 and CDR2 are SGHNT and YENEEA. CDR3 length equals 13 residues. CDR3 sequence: CASSPKAGTEAFF. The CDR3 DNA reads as TGTGCCAGCAGCCCGAAGGCGGGAACTGAAGCTTTCTTT.

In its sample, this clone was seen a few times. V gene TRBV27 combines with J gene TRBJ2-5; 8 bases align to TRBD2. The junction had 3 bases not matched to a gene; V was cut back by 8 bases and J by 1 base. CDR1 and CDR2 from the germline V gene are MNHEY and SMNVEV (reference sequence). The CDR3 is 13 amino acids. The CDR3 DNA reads TGTGCCAGCCGGGGGGGAAGCCAAGAGACCCAGTACTTC. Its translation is CASRGGSQETQYF.

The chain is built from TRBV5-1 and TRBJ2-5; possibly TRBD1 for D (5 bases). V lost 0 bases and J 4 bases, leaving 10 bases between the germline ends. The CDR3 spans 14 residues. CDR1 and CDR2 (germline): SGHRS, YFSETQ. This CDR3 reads CASSLERGGETQYF. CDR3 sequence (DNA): TGCGCCAGCAGCTTGGAAAGGGGCGGAGAGACCCAGTACTTC.

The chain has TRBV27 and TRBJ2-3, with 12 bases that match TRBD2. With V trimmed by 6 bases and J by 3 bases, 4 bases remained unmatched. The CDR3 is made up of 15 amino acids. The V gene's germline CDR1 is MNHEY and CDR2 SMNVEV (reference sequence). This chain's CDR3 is CASSGLAGTTDTQYF. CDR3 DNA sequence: TGTGCCAGCAGCGGACTAGCGGGAACTACAGATACGCAGTATTTT.

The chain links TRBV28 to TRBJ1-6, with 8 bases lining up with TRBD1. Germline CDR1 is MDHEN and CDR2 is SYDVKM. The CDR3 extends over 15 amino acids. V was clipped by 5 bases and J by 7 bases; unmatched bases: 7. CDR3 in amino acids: CASSRTGTGNSPLHF. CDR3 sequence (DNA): TGTGCCAGCAGTCGAACCGGGACAGGCAATTCACCCCTCCACTTT.

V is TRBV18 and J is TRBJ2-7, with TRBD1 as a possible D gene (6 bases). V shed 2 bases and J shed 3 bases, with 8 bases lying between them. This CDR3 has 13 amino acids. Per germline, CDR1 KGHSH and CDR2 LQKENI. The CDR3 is CASSPETGYEQYF. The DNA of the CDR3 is TGTGCCAGCTCACCAGAGACAGGCTACGAGCAGTACTTC. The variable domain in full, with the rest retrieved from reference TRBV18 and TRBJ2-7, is NAGVMQNPRHLVRRRGQEARLRCSPMKGHSHVYWYRQLPEEGLKFMVYLQKENIIDESGMPKERFSAEFPKEGPSILRIQQVVRGDSAAYFCASSPETGYEQYFGPGTRLTVT.

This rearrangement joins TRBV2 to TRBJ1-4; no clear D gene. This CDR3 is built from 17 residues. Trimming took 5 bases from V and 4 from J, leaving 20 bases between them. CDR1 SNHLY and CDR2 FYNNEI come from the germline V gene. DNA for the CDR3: TGTGCCAGCAGTCGCGATCGGGCGGGCGGACTTAATGAAAAACTGTTTTTT. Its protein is CASSRDRAGGLNEKLFF.

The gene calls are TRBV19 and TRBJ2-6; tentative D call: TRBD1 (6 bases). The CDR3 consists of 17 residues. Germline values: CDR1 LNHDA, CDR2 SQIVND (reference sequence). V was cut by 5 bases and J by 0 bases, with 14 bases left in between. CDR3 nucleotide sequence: TGTGCCAGTAGTTTCGAACAGGGAGTCTCTGGGGCCAACGTCCTGACTTTC. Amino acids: CASSFEQGVSGANVLTF.

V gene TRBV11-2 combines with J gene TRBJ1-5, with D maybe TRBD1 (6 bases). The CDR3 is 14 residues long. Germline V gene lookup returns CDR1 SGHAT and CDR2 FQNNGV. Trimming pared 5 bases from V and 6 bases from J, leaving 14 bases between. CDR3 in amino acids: CASSVGGAGQPQHF. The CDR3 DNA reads TGTGCCAGCAGCGTCGGGGGGGCGGGTCAGCCCCAGCATTTT. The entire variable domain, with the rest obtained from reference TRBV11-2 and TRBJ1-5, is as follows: EAGVAQSPRYKIIEKRQSVAFWCNPISGHATLYWYQQILGQGPKLLIQFQNNGVVDDSQLPKDRFSAERLKGVDSTLKIQPAKLEDSAVYLCASSVGGAGQPQHFGDGTRLSIL.

The CDR3: CASSLDPGPSYNEQFF. The DNA for the CDR3 is TGCGCCAGCAGCTTGGATCCGGGTCCCTCCTACAATGAGCAGTTCTTC. The chain joins TRBV5-1 to TRBJ2-1, with D unresolved. V lost 0 bases, J lost 0 bases, and 10 bases lay in between. This CDR3 region has 16 residues. In germline, CDR1 is SGHRS, CDR2 YFSETQ.

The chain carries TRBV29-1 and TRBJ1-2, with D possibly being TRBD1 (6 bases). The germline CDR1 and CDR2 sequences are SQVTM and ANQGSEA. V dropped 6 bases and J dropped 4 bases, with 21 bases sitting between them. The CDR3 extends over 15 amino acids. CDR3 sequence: CSVWGNSTGLYGYTF. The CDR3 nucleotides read TGCAGCGTCTGGGGCAATTCGACAGGCCTCTATGGCTACACCTTC.

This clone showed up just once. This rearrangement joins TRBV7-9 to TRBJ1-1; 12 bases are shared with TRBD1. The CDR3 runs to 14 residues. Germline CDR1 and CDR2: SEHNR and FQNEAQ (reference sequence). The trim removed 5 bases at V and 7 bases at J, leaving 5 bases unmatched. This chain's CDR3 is CASSPGTGGYEAFF. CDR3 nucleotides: TGTGCCAGCAGCCCTGGGACAGGGGGCTATGAAGCTTTCTTT.

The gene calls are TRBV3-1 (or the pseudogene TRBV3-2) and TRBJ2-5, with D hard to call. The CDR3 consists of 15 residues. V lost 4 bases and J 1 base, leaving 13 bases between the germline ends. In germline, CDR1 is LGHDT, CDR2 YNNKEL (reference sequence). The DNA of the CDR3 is TGTGCCAGCAGCCGCTCAGGTTTCTTCCAAGAGACCCAGTACTTC. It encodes CASSRSGFFQETQYF.

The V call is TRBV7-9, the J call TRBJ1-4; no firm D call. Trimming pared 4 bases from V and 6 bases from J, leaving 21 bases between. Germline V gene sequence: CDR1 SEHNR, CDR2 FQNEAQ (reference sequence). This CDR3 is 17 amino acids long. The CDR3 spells CASSSLARPGSDEKLFF. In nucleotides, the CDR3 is TGTGCCAGCAGCTCCCTCGCCCGACCGGGGAGCGATGAAAAACTGTTTTTT.

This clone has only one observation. This CDR3 reads CASSPGTGSFQPQHF. For the CDR3, the DNA is TGTGCCAGCAGTCCCGGGACAGGGAGTTTTCAGCCCCAGCATTTT. This chain connects TRBV2 to TRBJ1-5; 9 positions agree with TRBD1. The J segment lost 6 bases and the V segment lost 5 bases, leaving 8 bases of the junction unmatched. CDR1 is SNHLY and CDR2 is FYNNEI in the germline V gene. CDR3 length: 15 amino acids.

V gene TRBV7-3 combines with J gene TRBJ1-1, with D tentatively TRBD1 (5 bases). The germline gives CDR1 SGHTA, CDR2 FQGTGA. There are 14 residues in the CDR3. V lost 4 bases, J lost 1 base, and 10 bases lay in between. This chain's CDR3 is CASSSRQTNTEAFF. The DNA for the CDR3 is TGTGCCAGCAGCTCACGACAGACGAACACTGAAGCTTTCTTT.